This TCR beta chain was identified during a study of control samples from healthy donors and cancer patients. Generated by immunoSEQ multiplex PCR, the TCRdb table keeps only in-frame clones and is missing some. The data hold approximately 140,000 clones, with 93% observed a single time. Per germline, CDR1 SGHRS and CDR2 YFSETQ. This CDR3 is 17 amino acids long. Trimming removed 0 bases from V and 0 bases from J, with 13 bases in between. The genes are TRBV5-1 and TRBJ1-3; D is unclear. The sample taken for sequencing was blood. The TCR comes from a man younger than 30 in good health. The CDR3 region has the DNA TGCGCCAGCAGCTTGGACTTTTCGGCCGTCTCTGGAAACACCATATATTTT. As protein: CASSLDFSAVSGNTIYF.